This TCR beta chain was profiled in a study of T cells in Graves' hyperthyroidism and ophthalmopathy. Whole-study findings and limits: With a median lead of about six months before onset, the model predicted ophthalmopathy.

The sample holds many counts of this clonotype. Its antigen is unknown. RNA transcripts provided the source from which TCR beta CDR3 regions were amplified. A first-round RT-PCR of the TCR CDR3 used the HTBI primer set. Via MiXCR, TCRdb re-called the multiplex PCR reads, giving one row per CDR3 protein. The sample has around 400,000 distinct CDR3 sequences; under 15% are singletons. From germline, CDR1 is MNHEY and CDR2 SVGEGT. V trimming: 3 bases; J trimming: 5 bases; junction bases outside the gene matches: 10. The CDR3 is 16 residues long. No progression to ophthalmopathy during 18 months of follow-up defined stable disease.

The sample taken for sequencing was blood. This chain joins TRBV6-2 or TRBV6-3 and TRBJ2-7; TRBD2 matches 10 bases. This clonotype was sampled from a woman younger than 35 with Graves' hyperthyroidism. The CDR3 DNA is TGTGCCAGCAGTTATGGGGCTAGCGGGAGTTCCAACGAGCAGTACTTC. Translating it yields CASSYGASGSSNEQYF.